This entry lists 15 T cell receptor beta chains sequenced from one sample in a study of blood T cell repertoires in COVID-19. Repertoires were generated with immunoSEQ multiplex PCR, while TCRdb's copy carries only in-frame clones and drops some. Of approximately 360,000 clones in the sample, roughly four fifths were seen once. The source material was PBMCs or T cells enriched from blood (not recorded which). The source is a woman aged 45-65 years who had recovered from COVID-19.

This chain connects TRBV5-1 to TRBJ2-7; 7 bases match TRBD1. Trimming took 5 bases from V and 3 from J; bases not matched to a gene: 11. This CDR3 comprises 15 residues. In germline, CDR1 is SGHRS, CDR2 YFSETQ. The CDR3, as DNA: TGCGCCAGCAGTAGGGTCCGGGACAGCAACTACGAGCAGTACTTC. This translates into CASSRVRDSNYEQYF.

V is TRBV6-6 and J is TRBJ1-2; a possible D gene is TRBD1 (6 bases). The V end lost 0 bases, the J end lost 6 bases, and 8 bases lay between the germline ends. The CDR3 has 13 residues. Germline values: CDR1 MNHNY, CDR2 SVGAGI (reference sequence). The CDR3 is CASSYSNRDGYTF. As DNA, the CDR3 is TGTGCCAGCAGTTACTCGAACAGGGATGGCTACACCTTC.

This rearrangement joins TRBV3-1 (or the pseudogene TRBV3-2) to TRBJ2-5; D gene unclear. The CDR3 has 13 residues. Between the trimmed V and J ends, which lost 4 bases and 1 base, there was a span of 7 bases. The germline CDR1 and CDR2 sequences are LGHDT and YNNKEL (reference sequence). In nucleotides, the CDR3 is TGTGCCAGCAGCCGCTCCGGCCAAGAGACCCAGTACTTC. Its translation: CASSRSGQETQYF.

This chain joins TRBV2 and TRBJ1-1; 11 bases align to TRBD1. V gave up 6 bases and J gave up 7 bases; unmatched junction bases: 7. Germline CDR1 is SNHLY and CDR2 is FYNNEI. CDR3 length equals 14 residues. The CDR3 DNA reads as TGTGCCAGCAGGGGGGACAGGGGGAAGAATGAAGCTTTCTTT. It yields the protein CASRGDRGKNEAFF.

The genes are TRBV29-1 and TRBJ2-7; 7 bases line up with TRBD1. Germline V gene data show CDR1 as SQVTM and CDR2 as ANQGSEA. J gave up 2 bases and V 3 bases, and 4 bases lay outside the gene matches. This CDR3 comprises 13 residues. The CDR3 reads CSVEGQYTYEQYF. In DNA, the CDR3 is TGCAGCGTTGAGGGACAGTATACCTACGAGCAGTACTTC.

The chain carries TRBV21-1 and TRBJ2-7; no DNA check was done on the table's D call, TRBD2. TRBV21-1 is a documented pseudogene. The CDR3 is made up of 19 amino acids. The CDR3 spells CASSRPRSRTAGVFYEQYF. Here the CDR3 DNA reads TGTGCCAGCAGCAGACCGCGCTCTAGAACTGCGGGAGTGTTTTACGAGCAGTACTTC.

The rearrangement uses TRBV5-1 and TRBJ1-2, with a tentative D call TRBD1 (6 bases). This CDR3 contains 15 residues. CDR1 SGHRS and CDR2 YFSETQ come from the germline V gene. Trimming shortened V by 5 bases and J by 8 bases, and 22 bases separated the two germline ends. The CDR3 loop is CASSRDYRDKYGYTF. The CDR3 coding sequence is TGCGCCAGCAGTCGGGACTACAGGGATAAATACGGCTACACCTTC.

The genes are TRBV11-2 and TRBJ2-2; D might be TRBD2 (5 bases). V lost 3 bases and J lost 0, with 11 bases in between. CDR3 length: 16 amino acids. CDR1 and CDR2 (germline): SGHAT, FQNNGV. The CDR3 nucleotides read TGTGCCAGCAGCTTTCTCGCGGGTACGAACACCGGGGAGCTGTTTTTT. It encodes CASSFLAGTNTGELFF. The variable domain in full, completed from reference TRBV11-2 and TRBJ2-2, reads EAGVAQSPRYKIIEKRQSVAFWCNPISGHATLYWYQQILGQGPKLLIQFQNNGVVDDSQLPKDRFSAERLKGVDSTLKIQPAKLEDSAVYLCASSFLAGTNTGELFFGEGSRLTVL.

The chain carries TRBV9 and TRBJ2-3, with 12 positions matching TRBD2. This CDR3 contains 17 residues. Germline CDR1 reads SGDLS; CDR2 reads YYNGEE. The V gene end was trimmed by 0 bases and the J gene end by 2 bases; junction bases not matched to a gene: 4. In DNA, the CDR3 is TGTGCCAGCAGCGTAGGTTCTAGCGGGGGGGCCACAGATACGCAGTATTTT. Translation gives CASSVGSSGGATDTQYF.

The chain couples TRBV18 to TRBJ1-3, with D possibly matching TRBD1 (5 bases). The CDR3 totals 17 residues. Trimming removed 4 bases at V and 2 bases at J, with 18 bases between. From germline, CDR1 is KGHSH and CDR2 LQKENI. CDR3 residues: CASSQHPSTDTGNTIYF. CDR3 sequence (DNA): TGTGCCAGCTCACAACACCCTTCGACAGATACTGGAAACACCATATATTTT.

For the CDR3, the DNA is TGTGCCAGCAGCCCAATAGCGGTCAATGAGCAGTTCTTC. Encoded protein: CASSPIAVNEQFF. The rearrangement uses TRBV2 and TRBJ2-1; tentatively, D is TRBD2 (6 bases). This CDR3 has 13 residues. Trimming removed 6 bases at V and 6 bases at J, with 12 bases between. From germline, CDR1 is SNHLY and CDR2 FYNNEI.

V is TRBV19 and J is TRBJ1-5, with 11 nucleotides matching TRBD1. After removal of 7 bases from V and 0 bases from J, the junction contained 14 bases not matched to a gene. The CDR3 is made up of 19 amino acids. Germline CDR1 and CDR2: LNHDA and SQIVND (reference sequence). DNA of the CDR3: TGTGCCAGTAAGGGCTGGGGGACAGGGGGGAAACATAGCAATCAGCCCCAGCATTTT. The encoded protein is CASKGWGTGGKHSNQPQHF.

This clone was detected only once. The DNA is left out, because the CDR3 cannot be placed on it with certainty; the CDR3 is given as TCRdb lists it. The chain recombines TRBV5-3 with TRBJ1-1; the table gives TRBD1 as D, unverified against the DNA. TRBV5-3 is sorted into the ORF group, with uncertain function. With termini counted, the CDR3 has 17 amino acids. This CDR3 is CARSLEQGVPVNTEAFF.

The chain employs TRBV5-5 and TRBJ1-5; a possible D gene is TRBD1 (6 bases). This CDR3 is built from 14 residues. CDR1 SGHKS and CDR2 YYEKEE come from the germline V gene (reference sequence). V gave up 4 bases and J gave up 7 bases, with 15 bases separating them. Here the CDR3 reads CASSQIQGDQPQHF. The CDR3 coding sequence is TGTGCCAGCAGCCAAATACAGGGCGACCAGCCCCAGCATTTT.

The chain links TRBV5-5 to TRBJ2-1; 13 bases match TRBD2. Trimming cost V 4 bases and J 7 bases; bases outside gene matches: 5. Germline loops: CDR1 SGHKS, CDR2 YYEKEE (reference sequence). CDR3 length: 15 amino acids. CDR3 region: CASSGGTSGANEQFF. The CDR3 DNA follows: TGTGCCAGCAGCGGCGGGACTAGCGGGGCTAATGAGCAGTTCTTC.